The 31 T cell receptor beta chains in this list originate from one sample, sequenced in a study of T-cell memory formation after mild COVID-19. MiXCR was run by TCRdb on the 5' RACE reads, yielding one entry per CDR3 protein. This table has roughly 110,000 distinct CDR3 sequences, 15% to 20% appearing once. The sequenced sample was PBMCs or a T cell subset sorted from them (not recorded which). All receptors come from an adult woman who had mild COVID-19 (a few samples of this study predate the infection). Cell type and time point are not known.

The chain combines TRBV20-1 with TRBJ2-5, with 7 bases that match TRBD2. Germline loops: CDR1 DFQATT, CDR2 SNEGSKA (reference sequence). The V and J ends lost 3 bases and 1 base, in that order; junction bases with no gene match: 8. The CDR3 covers 15 residues. In DNA, the CDR3 is TGCAGTGCTAGTTGGGCTAGCGGTATCCAAGAGACCCAGTACTTC. This codes for CSASWASGIQETQYF.

The V call is TRBV7-9, the J call TRBJ2-3, with D unclear. The CDR3 is 15 residues long. V was cut by 2 bases and J by 2 bases, with 11 bases left in between. The germline V gene encodes CDR1 SEHNR and CDR2 FQNEAQ (reference sequence). CDR3 bases: TGTGCCAGCAGCTTAAACATCAGACTCACAGATACGCAGTATTTT. Its protein product is CASSLNIRLTDTQYF.

This clonotype has only a few counts. The CDR3 bases are TGTGCCAGTAGTATTAAGGCCCTCCATGAGCAGTTCTTC. As protein: CASSIKALHEQFF. V is TRBV19 and J is TRBJ2-1; D is uncertain. V was clipped by 3 bases and J by 8 bases, with 11 bases between them. This CDR3 spans 13 amino acids. Germline V gene sequence: CDR1 LNHDA, CDR2 SQIVND (reference sequence). The full variable domain, in which reference TRBV19 and TRBJ2-1 provide the parts outside the CDR3, is DGGITQSPKYLFRKEGQNVTLSCEQNLNHDAMYWYRQDPGQGLRLIYYSQIVNDFQKGDIAEGYSVSREKKESFPLTVTSAQKNPTAFYLCASSIKALHEQFFGPGTRLTVL.

This clonotype was seen a single time. The V and J genes are TRBV4-3 and TRBJ2-7; 12 bases are a match to TRBD2. The germline gives CDR1 LGHNA, CDR2 YSLEER. The CDR3 sequence is 18 residues long. Losses at the gene ends were 3 bases for V and 0 bases for J; bases not matched to a gene: 9. CDR3 nucleotides: TGCGCCAGCAGCCAGGCTAGCGGGAGGGGGTCCTACTCCTACGAGCAGTACTTC. Protein sequence: CASSQASGRGSYSYEQYF.

The V gene is TRBV29-1, the J gene TRBJ2-7; 11 bases fit TRBD2. Germline V gene sequence: CDR1 SQVTM, CDR2 ANQGSEA. V lost 4 bases, J lost 5 bases, and 13 bases stayed unmatched. The CDR3 has 16 residues. CDR3 sequence reads: CSVGVGLAGGPHEQYF. The CDR3 DNA sequence: TGCAGCGTTGGGGTAGGTCTAGCGGGAGGTCCCCACGAGCAGTACTTC.

The J gene is TRBJ2-7, the V gene TRBV4-1, with 10 nucleotides matching TRBD1. This CDR3 is 17 amino acids long. Germline assignment: CDR1 MGHRA and CDR2 YSYEKL. The ends lost 3 bases at V and 4 bases at J; junction bases unmatched: 12. The CDR3: CASSQAIGQGGWYEQYF. CDR3 DNA: TGCGCCAGCAGCCAGGCAATCGGACAGGGGGGCTGGTACGAGCAGTACTTC.

This clonotype was observed a few times. V and J are TRBV4-1 and TRBJ2-1; 12 bases are a match to TRBD2. The CDR3 spans 14 residues. The V segment lost 6 bases and the J segment 6 bases; nucleotides outside the gene matches: 3. Germline V gene lookup returns CDR1 MGHRA and CDR2 YSYEKL. The CDR3 DNA reads TGCGCCAGCAGACCTAGCGGGGGGGCCAATGAGCAGTTCTTC. It translates to CASRPSGGANEQFF.

A few counts support this clonotype. The rearrangement uses TRBV9 and TRBJ1-2, with TRBD1 matching 7 bases. V dropped 3 bases and J dropped 0; count of bases not matched to a gene: 5. The length of the CDR3 is 15 residues. Germline V gives CDR1 SGDLS, CDR2 YYNGEE. CDR3 DNA sequence: TGTGCCAGCAGCGGCGGACAGGATCCTAACTATGGCTACACCTTC. Translation gives CASSGGQDPNYGYTF.

The V call is TRBV7-9, the J call TRBJ2-1; D call uncertain. The germline CDR1 and CDR2 sequences are SEHNR and FQNEAQ (reference sequence). V lost 5 bases to trimming and J lost 6 bases, with 8 bases between them. The CDR3 covers 12 residues. CDR3 protein: CASSLGRNEQFF. The CDR3 region has the DNA TGTGCCAGCAGCCTCGGCCGCAATGAGCAGTTCTTC.

This clonotype was detected only a few times. DNA for the CDR3: TGCGCCAGCAGCCAAAATGGCGAGCAGTACTTC. Amino acids: CASSQNGEQYF. The rearrangement links TRBV4-1 to TRBJ2-7, with unresolved D. V was clipped by 2 bases and J by 6 bases, with 5 bases between them. The CDR3 length is 11 residues. Germline V CDR1 and CDR2: MGHRA, YSYEKL.

This clonotype came up a few times. This chain uses TRBV7-9 with TRBJ2-7, with unresolved D. The germline CDR1 and CDR2 sequences are SEHNR and FQNEAQ (reference sequence). The CDR3 runs 15 residues. The germline V and J ends were trimmed by 5 bases and 5 bases, with 19 bases remaining between them. The CDR3 nucleotides are TGTGCCAGCAGCCCCTGGGATGACCAGGAGAACGAGCAGTACTTC. Protein sequence: CASSPWDDQENEQYF.

This clonotype turned up a few times. The V and J genes are TRBV15 and TRBJ2-2, with D perhaps matching TRBD2 (6 bases). The CDR3 is made up of 14 amino acids. Germline-derived CDR1 and CDR2 are LNHNV and YYDKDF (reference sequence). Trimming removed 6 bases from V and 3 bases from J, with 11 bases in between. As DNA, the CDR3 is TGTGCCACCAGGGCGGGATCGGACACCGGGGAGCTGTTTTTT. Encoded protein: CATRAGSDTGELFF.

This clonotype is a singleton in its sample. This CDR3 is CSAGQGNEQYF. The CDR3 region has the DNA TGCAGTGCCGGACAGGGGAACGAGCAGTACTTC. The V call is TRBV20-1, the J call TRBJ2-7; 9 bases fit TRBD1. The CDR3 extends over 11 amino acids. CDR1 is DFQATT, CDR2 SNEGSKA, per germline (reference sequence). The V and J ends lost 6 bases and 5 bases, in that order; junction bases with no gene match: 2.

V usage is TRBV28 and J usage is TRBJ1-1, with D uncertain. Trimming took off 4 bases at V and 0 bases at J, with 12 bases between the two ends. Germline V gene lookup returns CDR1 MDHEN and CDR2 SYDVKM. CDR3 length: 15 amino acids. The CDR3 region is CASSSDGRLNTEAFF. CDR3 coding DNA: TGTGCCAGCAGTTCCGACGGACGGTTGAACACTGAAGCTTTCTTT. Full variable domain (outside the CDR3, taken from reference TRBV28 and TRBJ1-1): DVKVTQSSRYLVKRTGEKVFLECVQDMDHENMFWYRQDPGLGLRLIYFSYDVKMKEKGDIPEGYSVSREKKERFSLILESASTNQTSMYLCASSSDGRLNTEAFFGQGTRLTVV.

The sample holds a few counts of this clonotype. The V gene is TRBV7-2, the J gene TRBJ2-3, with TRBD2 matching over 9 bases. The CDR3 runs 16 residues. Germline values: CDR1 SGHTA, CDR2 FQGNSA. V was pared by 2 bases and J by 4 bases, with 7 bases of the junction left unmatched. The CDR3 bases are TGTGCCAGCAGCTTACACGGGGTAGCGGGGGCAGATACGCAGTATTTT. Translating it yields CASSLHGVAGADTQYF.

This clonotype showed up many times. The V and J genes are TRBV11-1 and TRBJ2-7; no clear D gene. The CDR3 has 15 amino acids. CDR1 and CDR2 (germline): SGHAT, FQDESV (reference sequence). The V and J ends lost 2 bases and 0 bases respectively, with 11 bases between them. CDR3 sequence: CASSLLWGTSYEQYF. The CDR3, as DNA: TGTGCCAGCAGCTTACTTTGGGGTACCTCCTACGAGCAGTACTTC.

This sequence joins TRBV12-3 or TRBV12-4 and TRBJ1-1, with unresolved D. The V and J ends lost 2 bases and 5 bases respectively, with 6 bases between them. The CDR3 totals 12 residues. The CDR3 bases are TGTGCCAGCAGTTTATCCATAACTGAAGCTTTCTTT. Translated, it gives CASSLSITEAFF.

The CDR3: CASSQVFRDRLSYEQYF. DNA of the CDR3: TGTGCCAGCAGCCAAGTTTTCCGGGACAGGCTGTCCTACGAGCAGTACTTC. V and J are TRBV3-1 and TRBJ2-7; 8 bases are shared with TRBD1. The CDR3 is 17 amino acids. Germline V gene data show CDR1 as LGHDT and CDR2 as YNNKEL (reference sequence). The trim removed 1 base at V and 1 base at J, leaving 9 bases unmatched.

This clonotype was seen only a few times. The rearrangement links TRBV2 to TRBJ2-3; no clear D. From germline, CDR1 is SNHLY and CDR2 FYNNEI. This CDR3 is built from 13 residues. V lost 4 bases to trimming and J lost 2 bases, with 7 bases between them. The CDR3 loop is CASSVGHTDTQYF. CDR3 sequence (DNA): TGTGCCAGCAGTGTGGGCCACACAGATACGCAGTATTTT.

The J gene is TRBJ1-2, the V gene TRBV5-6; TRBD1 matches at 7 bases. Germline trimming cut 4 bases from V and 2 bases from J; bases unmatched to any gene: 5. Germline CDR1 is SGHDT and CDR2 is YYEEEE. The CDR3 loop spans 14 amino acids. CDR3 sequence reads: CASSTVTGNYGYTF. The CDR3 DNA is TGTGCCAGCAGCACTGTGACAGGGAACTATGGCTACACCTTC.

V usage is TRBV4-1 and J usage is TRBJ2-7, with 7 bases aligning to TRBD1. The V gene end was trimmed by 4 bases and the J gene end by 3 bases; junction bases not matched to a gene: 3. The CDR3 has 13 amino acids. Germline V lookup: CDR1 MGHRA, CDR2 YSYEKL. The CDR3 region has the DNA TGCGCCAGCAGCCCCTACAGGGGCTACGAGCAGTACTTC. Its translation is CASSPYRGYEQYF.

The table lists this clonotype with many counts. The rearrangement uses TRBV7-6 and TRBJ1-1; 9 positions match TRBD1. The V gene end was trimmed by 5 bases and the J gene end by 1 base; junction bases not matched to a gene: 5. This CDR3 has 15 residues. Germline V lookup: CDR1 SGHVS, CDR2 FNYEAQ. The CDR3 bases are TGTGCCAGCAGCGACTCGGGACAGGGGAACACTGAAGCTTTCTTT. Its protein is CASSDSGQGNTEAFF.

CDR3 nucleotides: TGCGCCAGCCCCTACCTAGGGGAGCTGTTTTTT. Translation: CASPYLGELFF. This chain links TRBV23-1 with TRBJ2-2; D is uncertain. TRBV23-1 is an ORF, and what it does is uncertain. Trimming left V 8 bases short and J 8 bases short, with 9 bases between. This CDR3 is built from 11 residues.

This chain links TRBV24-1 with TRBJ2-7, with D unclear. Per the germline V gene, CDR1 is KGHDR and CDR2 is SFDVKD. The V end lost 4 bases, the J end lost 5 bases, and 8 bases lay between the germline ends. The CDR3 runs to 12 residues. The DNA of the CDR3 is TGTGCCACCAGTGAGGGTTACAACGAGCAGTACTTC. The encoded protein is CATSEGYNEQYF.

The CDR3 here is CASSQDLDTQYF. Here the CDR3 DNA reads TGCGCCAGCAGCCAAGATCTAGATACGCAGTATTTT. This rearrangement joins TRBV4-1 to TRBJ2-3; no reliable D call. Germline V gene sequence: CDR1 MGHRA, CDR2 YSYEKL. Trimming took 0 bases from V and 5 from J, leaving 3 bases between them. CDR3 length: 12 amino acids.

This clonotype was observed a handful of times. V gene TRBV7-8 combines with J gene TRBJ2-1; 7 bases fit TRBD2. V was clipped by 3 bases and J by 3 bases; unmatched bases: 11. The CDR3 is 17 residues long. CDR1 SGHVS and CDR2 FQNEAQ come from the germline V gene. CDR3 residues: CASSLGPGGRLYNEQFF. Here the CDR3 DNA reads TGTGCCAGCAGCTTGGGACCGGGCGGGAGACTCTACAATGAGCAGTTCTTC. The full variable domain, rest sourced from reference TRBV7-8 and TRBJ2-1, is GAGVSQSPRYKVAKRGQDVALRCDPISGHVSLFWYQQALGQGPEFLTYFQNEAQLDKSGLPSDRFFAERPEGSVSTLKIQRTQQEDSAVYLCASSLGPGGRLYNEQFFGPGTRLTVL.

The chain has TRBV13 and TRBJ1-1, with D unresolved. V was trimmed by 4 bases and J by 1 base, leaving 13 bases between them. The CDR3 contains 15 residues. Per germline, CDR1 PRHDT and CDR2 FYEKMQ (reference sequence). CDR3 sequence: CASSSAAAWNTEAFF. CDR3 sequence (DNA): TGTGCCAGCAGCTCGGCGGCAGCATGGAACACTGAAGCTTTCTTT.

This clonotype was seen a handful of times. The chain recombines TRBV12-3 or TRBV12-4 with TRBJ2-7, with D maybe TRBD1 (6 bases). The V gene lost 4 bases and the J gene lost 2 bases, with 9 bases spanning the gap. CDR3 length: 13 amino acids. In nucleotides, the CDR3 is TGTGCCAGCAGTTCCCACAGGGCCTACGAGCAGTACTTC. This sequence encodes CASSSHRAYEQYF.

The rearrangement links TRBV4-1 to TRBJ1-1; D is unresolved. The V end lost 1 base, the J end lost 4 bases, and 7 bases lay between the germline ends. The V gene's germline CDR1 is MGHRA and CDR2 YSYEKL. This CDR3 region has 13 residues. The CDR3 protein is CASSQGLGTEAFF. The CDR3 DNA is TGCGCCAGCAGCCAAGGGTTAGGCACTGAAGCTTTCTTT.

This clonotype occurred a few times. The chain joins TRBV6-6 to TRBJ2-7; TRBD2 matches 11 bases. CDR1 and CDR2 from the germline V gene are MNHNY and SVGAGI (reference sequence). CDR3 length: 13 amino acids. V lost 8 bases, J lost 3 bases, and 3 bases stayed unmatched. Written as DNA, the CDR3 is TGTGCCAGCTCTAGCGGGAGGAACTACGAGCAGTACTTC. This translates into CASSSGRNYEQYF.

This clonotype was detected only a few times. The chain carries TRBV3-1 and TRBJ2-3, with 11 bases fitting TRBD2. This CDR3 contains 18 residues. Germline CDR1 LGHDT, CDR2 YNNKEL (reference sequence). After removal of 3 bases from V and 0 bases from J, the junction contained 8 bases not matched to a gene. CDR3 sequence reads: CASSQEELAGASTDTQYF. In DNA form, the CDR3 reads TGTGCCAGCAGCCAGGAAGAACTAGCGGGAGCCAGCACAGATACGCAGTATTTT.